This T cell receptor (beta chain) emerged from a study of T-cell memory formation after mild COVID-19. Study-wide background: Clusters of TCRs were largely donor specific. General study results and limits: The study found balanced CD4/CD8 in clones contracting day 15 to 85 and a CD4+ lean in later expanders. Largely, contracting CD4+ clones fell within CM and EM, and contracting CD8+ clones within EMRA.

V gave up 2 bases and J gave up 3 bases, with 8 bases separating them. The germline V gene has CDR1 SGHVS and CDR2 FQNEAQ. The CDR3 length is 14 residues. This clonotype has just a few counts. What it recognizes is unknown. Employing constant-segment primers, 5'RACE generated TCR alpha and TCR beta cDNA libraries bearing sample barcodes and UMIs. Using its own MiXCR run on the 5' RACE reads, TCRdb lists one record per CDR3 protein. The sample lists hundreds of thousands of distinct CDR3 sequences; around 27% were seen once. The sample taken for sequencing was PBMCs or a T cell subset sorted from them (not recorded which). The sequence was obtained from an adult woman who had mild COVID-19 (a few samples of this study predate the infection). Cell type and time point are not known. The V call is TRBV7-8, the J call TRBJ2-1, with D perhaps matching TRBD1 (5 bases). In nucleotides, the CDR3 is TGTGCCAGCAGCTTAAACAGGAACTACAATGAGCAGTTCTTC. This translates into CASSLNRNYNEQFF.